Presented here are 27 T cell receptor beta chains from one specimen sequenced in a study of shared clonotypes between healthy human individuals. The data were produced by immunoSEQ multiplex PCR, yet TCRdb's version contains in-frame clones alone and is incomplete. The sample yields about 460,000 clones, around 77% seen once. Sequencing used PBMCs. These receptors were collected from a woman between 40 and 50 years old in good health. Some clones in this sample may be carry-over from other donors' samples.

The chain has TRBV30 and TRBJ2-3, with D hard to call. V lost 2 bases to trimming and J lost 0 bases, with 9 bases between them. Per germline, CDR1 GTSNPN and CDR2 SVGIG (reference sequence). The CDR3 totals 14 residues. The CDR3 region is CAWSLTTSTDTQYF. In DNA form, the CDR3 reads TGTGCCTGGAGTCTAACCACTAGCACAGATACGCAGTATTTT.

The chain couples TRBV28 to TRBJ1-3, with 8 positions matching TRBD1. CDR3 length: 11 amino acids. Trimming took 11 bases from V and 5 from J; bases not matched to a gene: 2. CDR1 and CDR2 from the germline V gene are MDHEN and SYDVKM. CDR3 in amino acids: CAGQGRNTIYF. CDR3 nucleotides: TGTGCCGGACAGGGACGAAACACCATATATTTT.

As to this clone: This likely came from a read error, as a far larger clone is one base away. In the same sample, other DNA sequences code for this CDR3. The V call is TRBV7-9, the J call TRBJ1-1; D is perhaps TRBD1 (6 bases). The V and J ends lost 1 base and 5 bases respectively, with 8 bases between them. Germline V gene data show CDR1 as SEHNR and CDR2 as FQNEAQ (reference sequence). This CDR3 is built from 13 residues. The CDR3 here is CASSLEGGTEAFF. Written as DNA, the CDR3 is TGTGCCAGCAGCTTAGAAGGGGGAACTGAAGCTTTCTTT.

This clone was picked up one time. The chain employs TRBV5-1 and TRBJ2-7; 8 bases fit TRBD2. This CDR3 region has 16 residues. After removal of 4 bases from V and 4 bases from J, the junction contained 13 bases not matched to a gene. Germline values: CDR1 SGHRS, CDR2 YFSETQ. In DNA, the CDR3 is TGCGCCAGCAGCCCCCGTTCGGGGGGGGCCGTTTACGAGCAGTACTTC. Its translation: CASSPRSGGAVYEQYF.

There are many counts of this clone. Within the sample, other DNA sequences also encode this same CDR3. This chain uses TRBV7-2 with TRBJ2-5, with a weak D call TRBD1 (5 bases). Trimming removed 0 bases at V and 3 bases at J, with 8 bases between. The germline V gene has CDR1 SGHTA and CDR2 FQGNSA. This CDR3 spans 14 amino acids. This CDR3 reads CASSLAGLKETQYF. For the CDR3, the DNA is TGTGCCAGCAGCTTAGCGGGGCTTAAAGAGACCCAGTACTTC.

This chain uses TRBV7-8 with TRBJ2-2; possibly TRBD1 or TRBD2 for D (5 bases each). Per the germline V gene, CDR1 is SGHVS and CDR2 is FQNEAQ. CDR3 length equals 17 residues. Deletions cut 5 bases from V and 5 bases from J, with 21 bases between. As DNA, the CDR3 is TGTGCCAGCAGCCCCGGGACGGCCTGGAGTAGGACCGGGGAGCTGTTTTTT. Its translation is CASSPGTAWSRTGELFF.

V and J are TRBV19 and TRBJ1-4; 7 bases are a match to TRBD1. The germline V gene encodes CDR1 LNHDA and CDR2 SQIVND (reference sequence). V dropped 6 bases and J dropped 5; count of bases not matched to a gene: 6. The CDR3 runs 14 residues. The CDR3 DNA reads TGTGCCAGTAGGGGCGGACAGGAGAATGAAAAACTGTTTTTT. Its protein is CASRGGQENEKLFF.

The rearrangement uses TRBV4-2 and TRBJ2-5, with D hard to call. This CDR3 region has 14 residues. Germline CDR1 and CDR2: LGHNA and YNFKEQ. The V and J ends lost 2 bases and 5 bases respectively, with 12 bases between them. The CDR3 protein is CASSQPGPGETQYF. The CDR3 DNA follows: TGTGCCAGCAGCCAACCCGGCCCCGGGGAGACCCAGTACTTC.

The chain recombines TRBV6-5 with TRBJ1-1; the D gene is possibly TRBD1 (5 bases). The CDR3 is made up of 13 amino acids. V gave up 7 bases and J gave up 1 base, with 10 bases separating them. Germline CDR1 MNHEY, CDR2 SVGAGI. CDR3 DNA: TGTGCCAGCAACCCCAGGGCGAACACTGAAGCTTTCTTT. Translating gives CASNPRANTEAFF.

This clone was detected many times. The chain joins TRBV4-3 to TRBJ2-3, with D unclear. This CDR3 has 15 amino acids. V lost 0 bases, J lost 3 bases, and 10 bases lay in between. The V gene's germline CDR1 is LGHNA and CDR2 YSLEER. The DNA for the CDR3 is TGCGCCAGCAGCCAAGATGGCTTTGGGACAGATACGCAGTATTTT. It specifies CASSQDGFGTDTQYF.

The chain has TRBV28 and TRBJ2-1; no firm D call. The CDR3 is 13 amino acids. V was trimmed by 6 bases and J by 5 bases, leaving 11 bases between them. The germline V gene has CDR1 MDHEN and CDR2 SYDVKM. This CDR3 reads CASRTTGDNEQFF. CDR3 DNA: TGTGCCAGCAGGACGACTGGAGACAATGAGCAGTTCTTC.

V is TRBV4-1 and J is TRBJ2-4; 7 bases are shared with TRBD2. In germline, CDR1 is MGHRA, CDR2 YSYEKL. With V trimmed by 0 bases and J by 7 bases, 9 bases remained unmatched. The CDR3 length is 16 residues. CDR3 nucleotide sequence: TGCGCCAGCAGCCAAGATCCTGGGGGAGGGCCGAACATTCAGTACTTC. The encoded protein is CASSQDPGGGPNIQYF.

V usage is TRBV9 and J usage is TRBJ2-4; TRBD1 agrees at 9 bases. The CDR3 is 13 amino acids. Looked up from germline, CDR1 is SGDLS and CDR2 is YYNGEE. V dropped 2 bases and J dropped 8; count of bases not matched to a gene: 2. The DNA for the CDR3 is TGTGCCAGCAGCGTTGGACAGGGGTACATTCAGTACTTC. Its protein is CASSVGQGYIQYF.

V and J are TRBV5-4 and TRBJ2-4, with 10 bases that match TRBD1. The CDR3 is 14 residues long. Germline V CDR1 and CDR2: SGHNT, YYREEE (reference sequence). With 4 bases clipped from V and 12 bases from J, the junction kept 10 bases outside the gene matches. For the CDR3, the DNA is TGTGCCAGCAGCCGACAGGGGGCCAAGGAGACTCAGTACTTC. It is translated as CASSRQGAKETQYF.

The chain combines TRBV9 with TRBJ2-1; either TRBD1 or TRBD2 may fit D (6 bases each). Germline V lookup: CDR1 SGDLS, CDR2 YYNGEE. V lost 1 base, J lost 6 bases, and 17 bases lay in between. This CDR3 comprises 16 residues. The CDR3 loop is CASSVTGQWGGNEQFF. DNA for the CDR3: TGTGCCAGCAGCGTAACTGGACAGTGGGGAGGCAATGAGCAGTTCTTC. The variable domain in full, with the rest retrieved from reference TRBV9 and TRBJ2-1, is DSGVTQTPKHLITATGQRVTLRCSPRSGDLSVYWYQQSLDQGLQFLIQYYNGEERAKGNILERFSAQQFPDLHSELNLSSLELGDSALYFCASSVTGQWGGNEQFFGPGTRLTVL.

The chain has TRBV4-2 and TRBJ1-1, with 7 nucleotides matching TRBD1. This CDR3 has 15 amino acids. V dropped 3 bases and J dropped 1; count of bases not matched to a gene: 5. Germline lookup yields CDR1 LGHNA and CDR2 YNFKEQ. The CDR3 coding sequence is TGTGCCAGCAGCCAGACAGGGCGTTCGAACACTGAAGCTTTCTTT. Translation: CASSQTGRSNTEAFF.

CDR3: CASSEQGVRTGELFF. The CDR3 nucleotides are TGTGCCAGCAGTGAACAGGGGGTACGGACCGGGGAGCTGTTTTTT. The chain joins TRBV6-1 to TRBJ2-2, with 7 bases that match TRBD1. V trimming: 2 bases; J trimming: 5 bases; junction bases outside the gene matches: 5. CDR3 length: 15 residues. Germline V gene lookup returns CDR1 MNHNS and CDR2 SASEGT.

In the case of this clone: A read error may be the cause here, since a much bigger clone is one base away. The genes are TRBV5-3 and TRBJ1-4; D call uncertain. TRBV5-3 carries the ORF label, with uncertain function. The CDR3 runs to 15 residues. CDR3 sequence: CASSLGDARREKLFF. The CDR3 coding sequence is TGTGCCAGCAGCTTGGGAGACGCCCGGCGAGAAAAACTGTTTTTT.

The rearrangement links TRBV2 to TRBJ1-2; TRBD1 matches at 7 bases. This CDR3 comprises 14 residues. From germline, CDR1 is SNHLY and CDR2 FYNNEI. V lost 7 bases to trimming and J lost 6 bases; unmatched junction nucleotides: 11. The CDR3 region is CASIYGGTANGYTF. The CDR3 region has the DNA TGTGCCAGCATCTATGGGGGGACAGCAAATGGCTACACCTTC.

This clone was observed once. The chain carries TRBV6-5 and TRBJ1-1; a weak D match, TRBD1 (5 bases). V was pared by 6 bases and J by 3 bases, with 14 bases between. This CDR3 has 14 amino acids. Per the germline V gene, CDR1 is MNHEY and CDR2 is SVGAGI. The CDR3 nucleotides are TGTGCCAGCAGGCAGGCGGGGACTCACACTGAAGCTTTCTTT. Translation: CASRQAGTHTEAFF.

The chain employs TRBV7-2 and TRBJ2-2; TRBD2 matches 10 bases. V was pared by 1 base and J by 7 bases, with 9 bases of the junction left unmatched. The CDR3 is 17 residues long. Per the germline V gene, CDR1 is SGHTA and CDR2 is FQGNSA. DNA for the CDR3: TGTGCCAGCAGCTTAGGTCCTAGCGGGAGAGGGGGCGGGGAGCTGTTTTTT. It yields the protein CASSLGPSGRGGGELFF.

The chain employs TRBV6-5 and TRBJ1-2; no reliable D call. Looked up from germline, CDR1 is MNHEY and CDR2 is SVGAGI. CDR3 length equals 15 residues. Trimming shortened V by 10 bases and J by 5 bases, and 23 bases separated the two germline ends. CDR3 nucleotide sequence: TGTGCCATTTGCCCCCTAAAAGCGGGAGGATATGGCTACACCTTC. This translates into CAICPLKAGGYGYTF.

This clone was found many times. V is TRBV29-1 and J is TRBJ2-5; tentatively, D is TRBD2 (5 bases). This CDR3 has 12 amino acids. Per germline, CDR1 SQVTM and CDR2 ANQGSEA. Trimming took off 7 bases at V and 2 bases at J, with 11 bases between the two ends. CDR3 sequence: CSAGVGQETQYF. DNA of the CDR3: TGCAGCGCCGGGGTAGGGCAAGAGACCCAGTACTTC.

The chain employs TRBV4-3 and TRBJ1-4; 8 bases align to TRBD1. CDR1 and CDR2 (germline): LGHNA, YSLEER. CDR3 length: 14 residues. The V gene end was trimmed by 8 bases and the J gene end by 4 bases; junction bases not matched to a gene: 6. The CDR3 spells CASGSGQDNEKLFF. CDR3 nucleotide sequence: TGCGCCAGCGGATCGGGACAGGATAATGAAAAACTGTTTTTT.

J is TRBJ1-1 and V is TRBV4-3; 8 bases fit TRBD1. Germline V gene sequence: CDR1 LGHNA, CDR2 YSLEER. V shed 4 bases and J 5 bases; nucleotides not matched to a gene: 3. The CDR3 spans 13 residues. CDR3 DNA: TGCGCCAGCAGCCGACAGGGGAGGACTGAAGCTTTCTTT. Residues: CASSRQGRTEAFF.

On this clone: A far larger clone is only one base removed, so a read error is likely. Other DNA sequences from this sample encode an identical CDR3 as well. The V gene is TRBV30, the J gene TRBJ1-1; no definite D call. Germline CDR1 is GTSNPN and CDR2 is SVGIG (reference sequence). The CDR3 is made up of 14 amino acids. Trimming left V 3 bases short and J 0 bases short, with 11 bases between. The CDR3, as DNA: TGTGCCTGGAGCGTAACGGAGATGAACACTGAAGCTTTCTTT. This sequence encodes CAWSVTEMNTEAFF.

The J gene is TRBJ2-5, the V gene TRBV7-2, with D hard to call. This CDR3 is 17 amino acids long. V was clipped by 1 base and J by 1 base, with 16 bases between them. Germline V gene lookup returns CDR1 SGHTA and CDR2 FQGNSA. CDR3 coding DNA: TGTGCCAGCAGCTTAGTTGCGGCGGATCCTACCCAAGAGACCCAGTACTTC. Its protein product is CASSLVAADPTQETQYF.